Following are 30 T cell receptor beta chains from one sample sequenced in a study of T cell responses to AZD1222 COVID-19 vaccine. Profiling relied on immunoSEQ multiplex PCR, and the TCRdb table lists in-frame clones only, not all of them. Of around 160,000 clones in the sample, roughly 90% were seen once. Source: peripheral blood, taken on day 0 of AZD1222 vaccination. These receptors all stem from an adult in good health.

The V call is TRBV6-2 or TRBV6-3, the J call TRBJ2-7; D is unresolved. The germline V gene encodes CDR1 MNHEY and CDR2 SVGEGT. The germline V and J ends were trimmed by 5 bases and 1 base, with 3 bases remaining between them. The CDR3 loop spans 11 amino acids. CDR3 loop: CASSISYEQYF. The CDR3, as DNA: TGTGCCAGCAGTATATCCTACGAGCAGTACTTC.

The chain uses TRBV5-8 and TRBJ2-1; possible D gene TRBD2, 5 bases. CDR1 SGHTS and CDR2 YDEGEE come from the germline V gene. Trimming removed 4 bases from V and 3 bases from J, with 5 bases in between. The CDR3 consists of 12 residues. CDR3 sequence: CASSRDYNEQFF. For the CDR3, the DNA is TGTGCCAGCAGCCGGGACTACAATGAGCAGTTCTTC. Full variable domain (remainder filled in from reference TRBV5-8 and TRBJ2-1): EAGVTQSPTHLIKTRGQQATLRCSPISGHTSVYWYQQALGLGLQFLLWYDEGEERNRGNFPPRFSGRQFPNYSSELNVNALELEDSALYLCASSRDYNEQFFGPGTRLTVL.

The J gene is TRBJ2-7, the V gene TRBV6-5, with TRBD1 as a possible D gene (5 bases). The CDR3 consists of 14 residues. Germline V gene data show CDR1 as MNHEY and CDR2 as SVGAGI. V was pared by 6 bases and J by 2 bases, with 14 bases between. CDR3 sequence: CASRKQGFAYEQYF. For the CDR3, the DNA is TGTGCCAGCAGAAAGCAGGGTTTCGCCTACGAGCAGTACTTC.

This clone was counted a single time. The gene calls are TRBV2 and TRBJ2-7, with D unresolved. The CDR3 totals 16 residues. The ends were cut back, 6 bases at V and 3 bases at J, with 21 bases in the middle. Germline loops: CDR1 SNHLY, CDR2 FYNNEI. CDR3 bases: TGTGCCAGCAGCATACGCCGACCCATGCTCGACTACGAGCAGTACTTC. The encoded protein is CASSIRRPMLDYEQYF.

The chain uses TRBV19 and TRBJ2-1; D possibly corresponds to TRBD1 (5 bases). Germline values: CDR1 LNHDA, CDR2 SQIVND (reference sequence). The CDR3 spans 16 residues. Between the trimmed V and J ends, which lost 6 bases and 4 bases, there was a span of 19 bases. The CDR3 loop is CASSAAAGPIYNEQFF. The CDR3 nucleotides are TGTGCCAGTAGCGCCGCGGCAGGGCCTATTTACAATGAGCAGTTCTTC.

The chain combines TRBV7-9 with TRBJ2-2; D ambiguous. Trimming stripped 5 bases from V and 6 bases from J, with 7 bases between. This CDR3 is 12 amino acids long. CDR1 is SEHNR, CDR2 FQNEAQ, per germline (reference sequence). CDR3 nucleotide sequence: TGTGCCAGCAGCCACCTCCCCGGGGAGCTGTTTTTT. This sequence encodes CASSHLPGELFF.

This chain links TRBV24-1 with TRBJ2-1, with 12 bases matching TRBD2. CDR1 KGHDR and CDR2 SFDVKD come from the germline V gene. V lost 3 bases, J lost 12 bases, and 5 bases stayed unmatched. This CDR3 comprises 14 residues. The CDR3 coding sequence is TGTGCCACCAGTGATGCTAGCGGGGGGGCAAGGCAGTTCTTC. As protein: CATSDASGGARQFF.

The J gene is TRBJ1-1, the V gene TRBV7-9; possibly TRBD1 for D (5 bases). The V gene lost 1 base and the J gene lost 3 bases, with 9 bases spanning the gap. CDR1 is SEHNR and CDR2 is FQNEAQ in the germline V gene (reference sequence). The CDR3 loop spans 14 amino acids. The CDR3 nucleotides are TGTGCCAGCAGCTTAGATCTGGGGCACACTGAAGCTTTCTTT. This encodes CASSLDLGHTEAFF.

The V and J genes are TRBV4-1 and TRBJ1-4; 8 nucleotides align to TRBD1. V trimming: 0 bases; J trimming: 6 bases; junction bases outside the gene matches: 12. Per germline, CDR1 MGHRA and CDR2 YSYEKL. This CDR3 has 18 amino acids. The DNA of the CDR3 is TGCGCCAGCAGCCAAGAAAGGTGGACAGGGAGACGGGATGAAAAACTGTTTTTT. Amino acids: CASSQERWTGRRDEKLFF.

The gene calls are TRBV5-4 and TRBJ2-3; D perhaps matches TRBD1 (6 bases). The length of the CDR3 is 16 residues. The germline gives CDR1 SGHNT, CDR2 YYREEE (reference sequence). V gave up 4 bases and J gave up 0 bases, with 15 bases separating them. The CDR3 bases are TGTGCCAGCAGCCCGTCCGGGACATTTAGCACAGATACGCAGTATTTT. Protein sequence: CASSPSGTFSTDTQYF.

In this sample, this clone turned up a few times. This chain joins TRBV4-2 and TRBJ1-5; weak D call: TRBD1 (6 bases). The V end was cut by 1 base, the J end by 4 bases, with 11 bases between. The CDR3 is made up of 15 amino acids. Germline loops: CDR1 LGHNA, CDR2 YNFKEQ. The CDR3 sequence: CASSQGDNLNQPQHF. DNA of the CDR3: TGTGCCAGCAGCCAAGGGGACAACTTAAATCAGCCCCAGCATTTT.

The genes are TRBV7-2 and TRBJ2-3; no definite D call. Germline V gene data show CDR1 as SGHTA and CDR2 as FQGNSA. This CDR3 contains 11 residues. V was shortened by 5 bases and J by 5 bases, with 5 bases between the two germline ends. CDR3 bases: TGTGCCAGCAGCCTGCTAGATACGCAGTATTTT. Translation gives CASSLLDTQYF.

The rearrangement uses TRBV9 and TRBJ1-3; D possibly corresponds to TRBD1 (5 bases). The V gene lost 0 bases and the J gene lost 6 bases, with 16 bases spanning the gap. CDR3 size: 16 residues. From germline, CDR1 is SGDLS and CDR2 YYNGEE. CDR3 DNA: TGTGCCAGCAGCGTAGTCAGTCAGGGCGGCCCAAACACCATATATTTT. Its translation is CASSVVSQGGPNTIYF.

This clone was observed at least ten times. In the same sample, other DNA sequences code for this CDR3. The genes are TRBV27 and TRBJ2-7; perhaps TRBD1 as D (5 bases). Between the trimmed V and J ends, which lost 6 bases and 5 bases, there was a span of 11 bases. CDR3 length: 12 amino acids. Germline V lookup: CDR1 MNHEY, CDR2 SMNVEV (reference sequence). The CDR3 nucleotides are TGTGCCAGCAGCGCAGGGTATGACGAGCAGTACTTC. It encodes CASSAGYDEQYF.

The chain links TRBV24-1 to TRBJ2-2; D call uncertain. Germline CDR1 and CDR2: KGHDR and SFDVKD. V dropped 2 bases and J dropped 0 bases, with 12 bases sitting between them. This CDR3 is 17 amino acids long. CDR3 residues: CATSDYPWTPNTGELFF. The CDR3 DNA is TGTGCCACCAGTGATTACCCCTGGACCCCGAACACCGGGGAGCTGTTTTTT.

The chain is built from TRBV7-2 and TRBJ1-1, with 8 bases aligning to TRBD1. This CDR3 has 15 amino acids. Per germline, CDR1 SGHTA and CDR2 FQGNSA. V gave up 0 bases and J gave up 7 bases; unmatched junction bases: 7. In DNA form, the CDR3 reads TGTGCCAGCAGCTTAGCGGGACAGGATCTTTTTGAAGCTTTCTTT. Translated: CASSLAGQDLFEAFF.

The chain carries TRBV6-4 and TRBJ1-2, with 10 bases identical to TRBD1. From germline, CDR1 is MRHNA and CDR2 SNTAGT. V gave up 0 bases and J gave up 7 bases; unmatched junction bases: 5. The CDR3 contains 15 residues. CDR3: CASSDSGQGGGGYTF. CDR3 in DNA: TGTGCCAGCAGTGACTCTGGACAGGGGGGCGGTGGCTACACCTTC.

Of note for this clone: Other DNA sequences of this sample code for an identical CDR3. DNA for the CDR3: TGTGCCAGCAGCGTAACGGGGAACTATGGCTACACCTTC. This gives the protein CASSVTGNYGYTF. The J gene is TRBJ1-2, the V gene TRBV9; D is unresolved. In germline, CDR1 is SGDLS, CDR2 YYNGEE. The CDR3 spans 13 residues. Trimming removed 1 base at V and 2 bases at J, with 6 bases between.

V gene TRBV19 combines with J gene TRBJ1-1; D remains unclear. With 6 bases removed from V and 7 bases from J, the gap between germline ends came to 18 bases. CDR1 and CDR2 from the germline V gene are LNHDA and SQIVND (reference sequence). The length of the CDR3 is 14 residues. The CDR3 is CASSLTNHLLEAFF. For the CDR3, the DNA is TGTGCCAGTAGCCTAACCAATCACCTTCTTGAAGCTTTCTTT.

The rearrangement links TRBV25-1 to TRBJ2-5; TRBD2 might be the D (6 bases). Trimming shortened V by 8 bases and J by 5 bases, and 18 bases separated the two germline ends. The CDR3 is 14 amino acids. Looked up from germline, CDR1 is MGHDK and CDR2 is SYGVNS. CDR3 in DNA: TGTGCCAGCGGAAGACGGGGGATTTGGGAGACCCAGTACTTC. This encodes CASGRRGIWETQYF.

V and J are TRBV6-2 or TRBV6-3 and TRBJ1-4; 10 bases line up with TRBD1. Unmatched junction bases numbered 9, after V lost 2 bases and J lost 3 bases. CDR1 is MNHEY and CDR2 is SVGEGT in the germline V gene. The CDR3 extends over 18 amino acids. CDR3 loop: CASSYDTRTGGPNEKLFF. CDR3 coding DNA: TGTGCCAGCAGTTACGATACAAGGACAGGGGGACCTAATGAAAAACTGTTTTTT.

The chain combines TRBV2 with TRBJ2-7; 7 bases map to TRBD1. The CDR3 spans 13 residues. CDR1 and CDR2 from the germline V gene are SNHLY and FYNNEI. The trim removed 6 bases at V and 2 bases at J, leaving 4 bases unmatched. This chain's CDR3 is CASRWDSTYEQYF. In DNA form, the CDR3 reads TGTGCCAGCAGGTGGGACAGCACCTACGAGCAGTACTTC.

The chain has TRBV27 and TRBJ2-4; TRBD1 aligns across 8 bases. The CDR3 length is 14 residues. Germline V gives CDR1 MNHEY, CDR2 SMNVEV (reference sequence). Unmatched junction bases numbered 6, after V lost 5 bases and J lost 6 bases. DNA of the CDR3: TGTGCCAGCAGTCAGGACAGGGCGAGAAACATTCAGTACTTC. Residues: CASSQDRARNIQYF.

This chain uses TRBV19 with TRBJ2-3; D unresolved. Trimming shortened V by 7 bases and J by 2 bases, and 10 bases separated the two germline ends. This CDR3 is built from 13 residues. Germline CDR1 reads LNHDA; CDR2 reads SQIVND (reference sequence). This CDR3 is CASKTQLTDTQYF. The CDR3 nucleotides read TGTGCCAGTAAGACGCAACTCACAGATACGCAGTATTTT. The whole variable domain, filled in from reference TRBV19 and TRBJ2-3, reads DGGITQSPKYLFRKEGQNVTLSCEQNLNHDAMYWYRQDPGQGLRLIYYSQIVNDFQKGDIAEGYSVSREKKESFPLTVTSAQKNPTAFYLCASKTQLTDTQYFGPGTRLTVL.

This chain joins TRBV24-1 and TRBJ1-2; tentatively, D is TRBD1 (6 bases). The V gene's germline CDR1 is KGHDR and CDR2 SFDVKD. V was cut by 4 bases and J by 3 bases, with 11 bases left in between. CDR3 length: 14 residues. CDR3 region: CATSDHRDDYGYTF. CDR3 DNA: TGTGCCACCAGTGACCACAGGGATGACTATGGCTACACCTTC.

In this sample, this clone turned up once. The chain joins TRBV27 to TRBJ1-1; TRBD1 agrees at 10 bases. Germline V gene lookup returns CDR1 MNHEY and CDR2 SMNVEV (reference sequence). This CDR3 comprises 16 residues. V dropped 4 bases and J dropped 3; count of bases not matched to a gene: 8. The DNA of the CDR3 is TGTGCCAGCAGTTCTTGGACAGGGGGGGATGACACTGAAGCTTTCTTT. This translates into CASSSWTGGDDTEAFF.

The chain links TRBV6-4 to TRBJ1-4, with D uncertain. The CDR3 is 14 residues long. Trimming left V 3 bases short and J 6 bases short, with 11 bases between. Germline CDR1 and CDR2: MRHNA and SNTAGT. CDR3 sequence (DNA): TGTGCCAGCAGTGATTTACGCTTTCATGAAAAACTGTTTTTT. It yields the protein CASSDLRFHEKLFF.

This chain links TRBV5-1 with TRBJ1-6; TRBD1 matches at 8 bases. J was trimmed by 5 bases and V by 5 bases; bases with no gene match: 6. This CDR3 spans 15 amino acids. The germline V gene has CDR1 SGHRS and CDR2 YFSETQ. CDR3 in amino acids: CASRPGGRDNSPLHF. CDR3 in DNA: TGCGCCAGCAGACCAGGGGGCAGGGATAATTCACCCCTCCACTTT.

The chain employs TRBV7-3 and TRBJ2-1; 13 nucleotides align to TRBD2. The CDR3 contains 15 residues. The J segment lost 8 bases and the V segment lost 5 bases, leaving 6 bases of the junction unmatched. The V gene's germline CDR1 is SGHTA and CDR2 FQGTGA. The DNA for the CDR3 is TGTGCCAGCAGCACTAGCGGGGGGGCCTCGGATGAGCAGTTCTTC. It codes for CASSTSGGASDEQFF.

V and J are TRBV7-9 and TRBJ1-5, with D possibly TRBD1 on 5 matching bases. The CDR3 loop spans 15 amino acids. CDR1 SEHNR and CDR2 FQNEAQ come from the germline V gene (reference sequence). Trimming shortened V by 5 bases and J by 4 bases, and 15 bases separated the two germline ends. This chain's CDR3 is CASSPTQGSNQPQHF. The CDR3 DNA follows: TGTGCCAGCAGCCCCACCCAGGGTAGTAATCAGCCCCAGCATTTT.